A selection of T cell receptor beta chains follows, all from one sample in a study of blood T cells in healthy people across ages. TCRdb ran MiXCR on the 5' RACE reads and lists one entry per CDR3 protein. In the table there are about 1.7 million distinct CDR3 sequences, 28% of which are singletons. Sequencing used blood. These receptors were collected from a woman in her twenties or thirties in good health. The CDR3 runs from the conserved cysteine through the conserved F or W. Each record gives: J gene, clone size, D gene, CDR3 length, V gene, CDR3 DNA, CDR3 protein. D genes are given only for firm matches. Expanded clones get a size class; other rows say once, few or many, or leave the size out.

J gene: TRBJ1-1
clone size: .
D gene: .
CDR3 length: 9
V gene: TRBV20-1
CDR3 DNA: TGCAGTGTGGGGCTAGGGGCTTTCTTT
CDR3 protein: CSVGLGAFF

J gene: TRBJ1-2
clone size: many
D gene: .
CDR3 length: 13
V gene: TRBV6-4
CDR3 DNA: TGTGCCATATTCCAGAGAGGGGGCTATGGCTACACCTTC
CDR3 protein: CAIFQRGGYGYTF

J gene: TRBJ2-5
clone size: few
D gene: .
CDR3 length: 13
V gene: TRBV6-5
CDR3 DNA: TGTGCCAGCAGCGTGACAGTGTGGGAGACCCAGTACTTC
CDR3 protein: CASSVTVWETQYF

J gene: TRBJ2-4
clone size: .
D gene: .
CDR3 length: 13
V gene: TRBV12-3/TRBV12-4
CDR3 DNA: TGTGCCAGCAGGCCTAGCGTGATAGACATTCAGTACTTC
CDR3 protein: CASRPSVIDIQYF

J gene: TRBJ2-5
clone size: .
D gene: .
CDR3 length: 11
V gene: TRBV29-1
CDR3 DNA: TGCAGCGTTATTCGAGAAGAGACCCAGTACTTC
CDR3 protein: CSVIREETQYF

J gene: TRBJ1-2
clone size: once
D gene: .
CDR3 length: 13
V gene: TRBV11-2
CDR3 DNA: TGTGCCAGCAGCTTAACGGCGGAGTGGGGCTACACCTTC
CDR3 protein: CASSLTAEWGYTF

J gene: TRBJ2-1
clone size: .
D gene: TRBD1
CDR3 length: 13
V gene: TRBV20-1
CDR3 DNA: TGCAGTGCTAGGGGACAGAGTGCGAGTGAGCAGTTCTTC
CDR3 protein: CSARGQSASEQFF

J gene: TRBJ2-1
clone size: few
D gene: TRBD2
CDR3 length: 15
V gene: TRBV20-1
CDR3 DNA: TGCAGTGCTATAGCCGGGACTAGCGGGGACAATGAGCAGTTCTTC
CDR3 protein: CSAIAGTSGDNEQFF

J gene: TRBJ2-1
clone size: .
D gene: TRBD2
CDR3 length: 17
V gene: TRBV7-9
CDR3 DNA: TGTGCCAGCAGCTGGGGGACTAGCGGGACCTCCTACAATGAGCAGTTCTTC
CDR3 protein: CASSWGTSGTSYNEQFF

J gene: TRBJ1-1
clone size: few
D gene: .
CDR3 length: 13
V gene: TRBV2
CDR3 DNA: TGTGCCAGCACCGCAACCTGGACTACTGAAGCTTTCTTT
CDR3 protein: CASTATWTTEAFF

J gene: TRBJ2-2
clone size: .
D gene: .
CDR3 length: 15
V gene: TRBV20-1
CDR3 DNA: TGCAGTGCTAGAGATTGGGAGCGCAACACCGGGGAGCTGTTTTTT
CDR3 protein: CSARDWERNTGELFF

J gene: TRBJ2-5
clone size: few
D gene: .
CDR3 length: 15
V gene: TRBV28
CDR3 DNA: TGTGCCAGCAGTTTCAGGCTAGTTGTAGGGGAGACCCAGTACTTC
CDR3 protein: CASSFRLVVGETQYF

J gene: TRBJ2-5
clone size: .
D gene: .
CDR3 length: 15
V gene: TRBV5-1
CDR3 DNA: TGCGCCAGCAACCTACTTTCGTCGGGGCCAGAGACCCAGTACTTC
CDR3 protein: CASNLLSSGPETQYF

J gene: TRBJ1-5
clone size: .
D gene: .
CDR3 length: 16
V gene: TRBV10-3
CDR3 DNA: TGTGCCATCAGTGAGTCACAGGGTATGGAGGGACAGCCCCAGCATTTT
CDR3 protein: CAISESQGMEGQPQHF

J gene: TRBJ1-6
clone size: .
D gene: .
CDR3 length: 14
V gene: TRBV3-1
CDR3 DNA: TGTGCCAGCAGCCAGACAGAGGCTAATTCACCCCTCCACTTT
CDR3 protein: CASSQTEANSPLHF

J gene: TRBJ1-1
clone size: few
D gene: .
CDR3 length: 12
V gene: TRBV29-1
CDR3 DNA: TGCAGCGCCCTCCCTCGGGACACTGAAGCTTTCTTT
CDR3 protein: CSALPRDTEAFF

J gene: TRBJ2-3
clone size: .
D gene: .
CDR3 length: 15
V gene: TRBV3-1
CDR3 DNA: TGTGCCAGCAGCCAGGGCGGGGAGGAGGTAGATACGCAGTATTTT
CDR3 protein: CASSQGGEEVDTQYF

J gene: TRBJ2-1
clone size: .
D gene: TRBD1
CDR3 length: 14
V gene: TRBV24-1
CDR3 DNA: TGTGCCACCAGTGATTCCGACAGGGGCTATGAGCAGTTCTTC
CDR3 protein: CATSDSDRGYEQFF

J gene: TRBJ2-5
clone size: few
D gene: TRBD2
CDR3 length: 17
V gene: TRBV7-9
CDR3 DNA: TGTGCCAGCAGGGAGACCGGACTAGCCCGACCCCAAGAGACCCAGTACTTC
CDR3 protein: CASRETGLARPQETQYF

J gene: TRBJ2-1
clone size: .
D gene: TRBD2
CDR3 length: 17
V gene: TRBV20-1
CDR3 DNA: TGCAGTGCTACCCAACTAGCGGCCCCGAGCTCCTACAATGAGCAGTTCTTC
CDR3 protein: CSATQLAAPSSYNEQFF

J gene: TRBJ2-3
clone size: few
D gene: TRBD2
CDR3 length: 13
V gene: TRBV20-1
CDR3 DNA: TGCAGTGTAGCTAAAGCGGGAGTTCGGGCGCAGTATTTT
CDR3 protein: CSVAKAGVRAQYF

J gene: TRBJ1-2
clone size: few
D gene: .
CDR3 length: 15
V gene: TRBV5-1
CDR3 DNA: TGCGCCAGCAGCAAGGCCCAGGGGTCGCACTATGGCTACACCTTC
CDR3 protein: CASSKAQGSHYGYTF

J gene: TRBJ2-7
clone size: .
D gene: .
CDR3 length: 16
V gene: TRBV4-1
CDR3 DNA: TGCGCCAGCAGCCAAGATGTCAGGGAAGGGGTCTACGAGCAGTACTTC
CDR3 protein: CASSQDVREGVYEQYF

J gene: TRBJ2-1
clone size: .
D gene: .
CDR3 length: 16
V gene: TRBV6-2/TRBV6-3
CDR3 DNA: TGTGCCAGCAGTTACCCTTCTGGGGGGCTCTACAATGAGCAGTTCTTC
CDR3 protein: CASSYPSGGLYNEQFF

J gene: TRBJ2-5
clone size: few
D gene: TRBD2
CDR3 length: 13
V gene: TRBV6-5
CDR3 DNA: TGTGCCAGCAGTTCACTGGACCGCGGGGGCCAGTACTTC
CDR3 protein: CASSSLDRGGQYF

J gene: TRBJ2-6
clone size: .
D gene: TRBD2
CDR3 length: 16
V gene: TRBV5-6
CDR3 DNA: TGTGCCAGCAGCCGGGGGGGACTCTCTGGGGCCAACGTCCTGACTTTC
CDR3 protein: CASSRGGLSGANVLTF

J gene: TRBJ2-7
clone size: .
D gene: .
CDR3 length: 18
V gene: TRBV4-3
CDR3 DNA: TGCGCCAGCAGCCACAAACCGGGACAAGGTTGGGGGTCCTACGAGCAGTACTTC
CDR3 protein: CASSHKPGQGWGSYEQYF

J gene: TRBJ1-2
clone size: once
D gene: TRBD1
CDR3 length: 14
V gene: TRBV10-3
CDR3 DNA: TGTGCCATCAGTTCAGGGGGCCTCCGGTATGGCTACACCTTC
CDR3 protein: CAISSGGLRYGYTF

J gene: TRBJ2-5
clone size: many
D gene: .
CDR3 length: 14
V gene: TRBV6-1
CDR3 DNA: TGTGCCAGCAATCTGCAGGGTCGGGAGGAGACCCAGTACTTC
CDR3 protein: CASNLQGREETQYF

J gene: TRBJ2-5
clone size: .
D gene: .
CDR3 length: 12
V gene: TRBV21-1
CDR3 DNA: TGTGCCAGCAGCAAAGATGGAGAGACCCAGTACTTC
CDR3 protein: CASSKDGETQYF

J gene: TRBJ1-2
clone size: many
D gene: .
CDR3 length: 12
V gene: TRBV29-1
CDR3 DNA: TGCAGCGAAGCCCGGGCGGGCAGGGGAGGCACCTTC
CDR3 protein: CSEARAGRGGTF

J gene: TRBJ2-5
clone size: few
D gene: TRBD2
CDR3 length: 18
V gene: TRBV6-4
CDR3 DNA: TGTGCCAGCAGTCCCTGGGGGTCGGGGGGGCCACTCCAAGAGACCCAGTACTTC
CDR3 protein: CASSPWGSGGPLQETQYF

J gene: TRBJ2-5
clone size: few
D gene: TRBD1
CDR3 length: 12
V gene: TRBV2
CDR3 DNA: TGTGCCACCTCAGGGGGCCAAGAGACCCAGTACTTC
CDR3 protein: CATSGGQETQYF

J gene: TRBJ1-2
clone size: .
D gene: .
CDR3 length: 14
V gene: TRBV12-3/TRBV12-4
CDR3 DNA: TGTGCCAGCACATTCGCAGGGGCGATCTATGGCTACACCTTC
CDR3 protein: CASTFAGAIYGYTF

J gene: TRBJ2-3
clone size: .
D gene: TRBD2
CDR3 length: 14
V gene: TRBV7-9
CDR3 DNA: TGTGCCAGCAGCTCACTAGCGGGAGGAGATGCGCAGTATTTT
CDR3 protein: CASSSLAGGDAQYF

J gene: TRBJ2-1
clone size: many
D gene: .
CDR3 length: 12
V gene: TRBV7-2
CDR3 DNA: TGTGCCAGCAGCCTGGACTTTTATGAGCAGTTCTTC
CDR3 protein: CASSLDFYEQFF

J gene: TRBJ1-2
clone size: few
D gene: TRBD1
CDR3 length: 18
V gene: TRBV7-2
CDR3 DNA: TGTGCCAGCACCCACGGGGGGACAGGGGAGATACAGGCCTATGGCTACACCTTC
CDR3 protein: CASTHGGTGEIQAYGYTF

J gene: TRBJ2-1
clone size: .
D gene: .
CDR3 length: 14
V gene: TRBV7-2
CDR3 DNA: TGTGCCAGCAGCTTATATTCAGCGGACAATGAGCAGTTCTTC
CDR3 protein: CASSLYSADNEQFF

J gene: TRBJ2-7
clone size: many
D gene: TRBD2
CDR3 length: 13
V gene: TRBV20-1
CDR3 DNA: TGCAGTGCTAGAGAGACCCTAGCGGGAGATGCGTACTTC
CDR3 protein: CSARETLAGDAYF

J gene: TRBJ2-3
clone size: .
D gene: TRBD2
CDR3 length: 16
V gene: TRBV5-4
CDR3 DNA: TGTGCCAGCAGCCTGAGCGGGAGGAGCGGCACAGATACGCAGTATTTT
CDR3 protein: CASSLSGRSGTDTQYF

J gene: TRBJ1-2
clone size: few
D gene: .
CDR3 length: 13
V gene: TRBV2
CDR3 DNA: TGTGCCAGCAGTGAACGGGGTTATAGCGGCTACACCTTC
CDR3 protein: CASSERGYSGYTF

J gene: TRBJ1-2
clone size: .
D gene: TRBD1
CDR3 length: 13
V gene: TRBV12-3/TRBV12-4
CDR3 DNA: TGTGCCAGCGGTGGGACAGGGGGCTATGGCTACACCTTC
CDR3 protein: CASGGTGGYGYTF

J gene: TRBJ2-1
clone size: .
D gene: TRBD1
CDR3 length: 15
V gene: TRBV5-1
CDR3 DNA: TGCGCCAGCAGGGCTACAGGGGGCGAGGTTGGTGAGCAGTTCTTC
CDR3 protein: CASRATGGEVGEQFF

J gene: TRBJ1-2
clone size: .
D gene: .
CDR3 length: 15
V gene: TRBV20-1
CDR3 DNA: TGCAGTGCTTCAAACTCGGGGGGGCGCGACTATGGCTACACCTTC
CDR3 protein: CSASNSGGRDYGYTF

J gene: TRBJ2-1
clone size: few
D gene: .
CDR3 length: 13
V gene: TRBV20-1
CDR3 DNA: TGCAGTGCTAGAGACTTCGCCCATTATGAGCAGTTCTTC
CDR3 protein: CSARDFAHYEQFF

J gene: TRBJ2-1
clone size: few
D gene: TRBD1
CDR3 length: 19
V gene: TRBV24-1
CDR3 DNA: TGTGCCACCAGTGCCTCCGGGACAGGGGACCTCTTTGGATACAATGAGCAGTTCTTC
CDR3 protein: CATSASGTGDLFGYNEQFF

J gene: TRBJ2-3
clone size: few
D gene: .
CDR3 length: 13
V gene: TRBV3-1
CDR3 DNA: TGTGCCAGCAGCCCGGGACACCAAGATACGCAGTATTTT
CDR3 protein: CASSPGHQDTQYF

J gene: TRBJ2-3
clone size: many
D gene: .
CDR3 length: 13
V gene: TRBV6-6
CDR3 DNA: TGTGCCAGCAGCCCGGTTCTGGCAGATACGCAGTATTTT
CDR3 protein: CASSPVLADTQYF

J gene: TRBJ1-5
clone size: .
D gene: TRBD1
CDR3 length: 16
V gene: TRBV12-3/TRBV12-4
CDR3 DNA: TGTGCCAGCAGCCAAAGGTCCGGGACAGGGGATCAGCCCCAGCATTTT
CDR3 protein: CASSQRSGTGDQPQHF

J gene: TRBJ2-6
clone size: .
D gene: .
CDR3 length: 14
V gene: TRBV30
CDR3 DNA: TGTGCCTGGACAATGAGCTCTGGGGCCAACGTCCTGACTTTC
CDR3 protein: CAWTMSSGANVLTF

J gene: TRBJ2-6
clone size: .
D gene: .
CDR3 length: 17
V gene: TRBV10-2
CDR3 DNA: TGCGCCAGCAGTGGGCCCCTGCTAGGCTCTGGGGCCAACGTCCTGACTTTC
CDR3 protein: CASSGPLLGSGANVLTF

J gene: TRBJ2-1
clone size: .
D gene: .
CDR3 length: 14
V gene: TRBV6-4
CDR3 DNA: TGTGCCAGCAGTATTTCGGGGGAGACGAGTGAGCAGTTCTTC
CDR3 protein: CASSISGETSEQFF

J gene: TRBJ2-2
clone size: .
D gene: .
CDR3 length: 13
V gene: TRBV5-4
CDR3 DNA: TGTGCCAGCAGCTGGGACCTCACCGGGGAGCTGTTTTTT
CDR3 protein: CASSWDLTGELFF

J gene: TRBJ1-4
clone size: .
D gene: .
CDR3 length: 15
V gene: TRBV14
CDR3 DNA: TGTGCCAGCAGCCCTCAAGGGAAGGGGAATGAAAAACTGTTTTTT
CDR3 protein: CASSPQGKGNEKLFF